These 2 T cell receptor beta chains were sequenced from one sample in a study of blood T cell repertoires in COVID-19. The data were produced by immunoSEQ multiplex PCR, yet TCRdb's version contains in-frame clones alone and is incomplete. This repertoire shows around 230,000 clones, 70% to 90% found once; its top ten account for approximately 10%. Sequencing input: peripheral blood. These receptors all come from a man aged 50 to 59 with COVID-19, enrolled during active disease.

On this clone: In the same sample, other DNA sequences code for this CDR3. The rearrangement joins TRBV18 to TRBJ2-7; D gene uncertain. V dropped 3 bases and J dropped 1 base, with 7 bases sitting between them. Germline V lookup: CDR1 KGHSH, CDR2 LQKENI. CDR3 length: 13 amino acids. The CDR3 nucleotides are TGTGCCAGCTCACCGGGCTCTTCCTACGAGCAGTACTTC. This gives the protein CASSPGSSYEQYF. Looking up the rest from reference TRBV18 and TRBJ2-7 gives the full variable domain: NAGVMQNPRHLVRRRGQEARLRCSPMKGHSHVYWYRQLPEEGLKFMVYLQKENIIDESGMPKERFSAEFPKEGPSILRIQQVVRGDSAAYFCASSPGSSYEQYFGPGTRLTVT.

CDR3 bases: TGTGCCAGTAGTATGGCCGGACAGGGCTCTGGAAACACCATATATTTT. Protein: CASSMAGQGSGNTIYF. The chain links TRBV19 to TRBJ1-3, with 8 bases lining up with TRBD1. The CDR3 extends over 16 amino acids. Trimming at V came to 3 bases and at J to 0 bases, leaving 4 bases not matched to a gene. Germline loops: CDR1 LNHDA, CDR2 SQIVND (reference sequence).